This T cell receptor beta chain was recovered during a study of T-cell memory formation after mild COVID-19 (dated by TCRdb to about 2021). Notes on the research overall: TCR sequence clusters from the two donors were largely donor specific. The cohort comprised two young, previously healthy adult volunteers, one female and one male. In two donors, T-cell clones that expanded and contracted after mild COVID-19 were tracked by sequencing TCRalpha and TCRbeta repertoires over time. What the study reported, not specific to this receptor: Contracting CD4+ clones were located mainly in the CM and EM memory subsets, whereas CD8+ clones were found to be enriched in EMRA. Only a couple of mild cases were covered by the study, and larger cohorts that include severe cases with pre-infection samples were considered necessary. Clones contracting from day 15 to 85 had balanced CD4/CD8 phenotypes, while a second wave expanding from day 15 to 37 was biased towards CD4+. Some responding clones were detected in pre-infection memory, which suggested that pre-existing cross-reactive memory T cells had joined the SARS-CoV-2 response. SARS-CoV-2 specificity was not confirmed for the second-wave clones peaking on day 37.

Measured from the cysteine to the phenylalanine, the CDR3 is 14 residues long. Solely the CDR3 DNA is kept, with 42 bases framed from the first base. V lost 7 bases and J lost 0 bases; the stretch between them is 12 bases long. Via the germline V gene, CDR1 is ENHRY and CDR2 SYGVKD. Ficoll-Paque density gradient centrifugation was the method used to isolate PBMCs. This sample was sequenced with an Illumina NovaSeq 6000. TCRalpha and TCRbeta cDNA libraries were constructed by 5'RACE with constant-segment primers, with sample barcodes and unique molecular identifiers being introduced. RNA was extracted from every sample with Trizol reagent. Amplification of the libraries took two PCR steps, and the second step added a second sample barcode plus Illumina TruSeq adapters. Sequencing of libraries was performed on an Illumina NovaSeq with 2 x 150 bp paired-end reads. Turning to the authors' computational methods: Demultiplexing of reads and collapsing into UMI-guided consensus sequences were performed with migec v1.2.7. With mixcr v2.1.11, UMI consensuses were aligned to TRA and TRB V and J templates and assembled into clonotypes. Expanded or contracted clonotypes were those called significant by both edgeR and NoisET, with noise models trained on biological replicates. For edgeR calls, the cutoffs were a false discovery rate-adjusted p below 0.01 and a log2 fold-change threshold of 1. As an exploratory analysis of dynamics, PCA with hierarchical clustering was applied to max-normalized trajectories of the 1000 most abundant clonotypes. Separately sequenced CD4+ and CD8+ repertoires were used to assign a CD4 or CD8 phenotype to each responding clone. TCRdb passed the public sequencing reads through fastp at Q25 and MiXCR, retaining productive beta sequences. Each entry merges the rows of one CDR3 protein and shows their most common DNA and genes. TCRdb's processing, not the authors', yielded these V and J calls. For this sample the table gives 270,000 or so distinct CDR3 sequences, of which roughly 17% were detected only once. The top ten hold more than 20% of the sample.

Worth noting for this clonotype: What this receptor recognizes is not known. There are no base qualities to consult, and no much larger clone falls within one base.

This sequence was found in a young man who had mild COVID-19 (a few samples of this study predate the infection). The sample titles of this study are shuffled in the database, so cell type and time point are left out; the donor was told from shared clones. Input material: PBMCs or a T cell subset sorted from them (not recorded which). The chain was built from TRBV10-3 and TRBJ1-2; a confident D gene designation cannot be given. The sequence in DNA is TGTGCCATCAAGGCAGGAAGAGCTAACTATGGCTACACCTTC. This codes for CAIKAGRANYGYTF.